Sequencing of this T cell receptor (beta chain) was carried out in a study of cytomegalovirus exposure and HLA in healthy donors (dated by TCRdb to between 2016 and 2019). With regard to the full study: According to a later analysis, the 110 or so validation repertoires were produced on the same platform as the 600 to 850 repertoires of the first cohort. The study aimed to test whether signatures of past pathogen exposure could be identified by cataloging public T cell receptors. Besides the first cohort of under 700 subjects, a separate validation cohort made up of 120 different subjects was used. To predict cytomegalovirus infection status, the study combined high-throughput TCR immunosequencing, statistical association of individual TCRs with disease status, and machine learning. Points the paper makes about the study in general: In both the original and validation cohorts, the classifier was reported to diagnose cytomegalovirus status with high specificity and sensitivity. A later analysis found that TCRs clustered in the first cohort also tended to co-occur in the 120 validation repertoires, with about 94% of cluster scores above 0. A few of the identified cytomegalovirus-associated TCR beta chains were confirmed in vitro to be specific for cytomegalovirus antigens. The authors suggested that the approach could potentially be generalized to other disease states and immunological phenotypes. The study gave a list of more than 150 TCR beta chains associated with cytomegalovirus. Across donors, most TCR sequences were observed very rarely, whereas some public TCRs were present in many individuals. A later analysis had no HLA typing for the validation cohort, so co-occurrence there was scored across all 120 or so repertoires.

The library was prepared using the immunoSEQ multiplex PCR assay. In the authors' own workflow: A statistical classification framework was built to diagnose cytomegalovirus status from the catalog of TCR beta chain sequences. In its TCRdb copy, this immuneACCESS table keeps in-frame sequences only and misses some clones. Where compared with another copy, unresolved V genes explain less than half of these, and the others have no known cause. D and trimming come from the DNA, and the V and J calls and clone size come from that table. For this sample the table gives about 65,000 clones, of which about 91% were detected only once. The top ten constitute 1% to 1.5% of the sample. V is clipped by 6 bases and J by 4 bases, and the sequence between their germline boundaries is 10 bases long. Reading from cysteine to phenylalanine, the CDR3 counts 13 amino acids. This entry keeps only the CDR3 DNA: 39 bases, framed from base 1. The germline V gene sets CDR1 to MDHEN and CDR2 to SYDVKM.

This clone has just a few counts. What this receptor recognizes is not known. No base qualities exist here, and no much larger clone lies one base off it. The donors belonged to the validation cohort of over a hundred subjects, which was separate from the approximately 610-subject first cohort. The sequence was obtained from a young woman in good health and CMV-seronegative. The chain joins TRBV28 to TRBJ1-3, with no reliable assignment of the D segment. The specimen sequenced was PBMCs. The CDR3 reads as follows: CASSLLQGNTIYF. The DNA is as follows: TGTGCCAGCAGCCTCCTACAGGGAAACACCATATATTTT.